Listed here is a single T cell receptor (beta chain). These data originate in a study of T cell repertoires in cytomegalovirus infection. TCRdb reprocessed the reads via MiXCR and lists one record per CDR3 protein. In the table there are 630,000 or so distinct CDR3 sequences, less than 25% of which are singletons. The sequenced material came from CD8+ T cells from PBMCs. The TCR was taken from a human donor in good health (CMV status not recorded). Some clones in this sample may be carry-over from other donors' samples.

CDR3 protein: CASSIAGASDEQFF. The CDR3 DNA sequence: TGTGCCAGCAGCATAGCGGGGGCTTCCGATGAGCAGTTCTTC. The rearrangement uses TRBV28 and TRBJ2-1; 9 bases align to TRBD2. CDR3 length equals 14 residues. From germline, CDR1 is MDHEN and CDR2 SYDVKM. After removal of 6 bases from V and 8 bases from J, the junction contained 8 bases not matched to a gene.